This T cell receptor (beta chain) comes out of a study of PD-L1 blockade in urothelial cancer (dated by TCRdb to between 2016 and 2019). Notes on the research overall: Every patient began therapy in 2014 and was given atezolizumab 1,200 mg intravenously every 3 weeks. Some 29 patients had pretreatment blood TCR-seq, around 25 had at least one posttreatment blood collection, and around 25 had tumor TCR-seq. An ECOG performance status of 0 or 1 was recorded for the patients, and 0 to 3 prior chemotherapy regimens had been received by the patients. TCR sequencing covered pretreatment tumor samples and matched, serially collected peripheral blood taken before and after atezolizumab treatment. The study, an exploratory multi-omic analysis, examined somatic, immune and clinical correlates of response to PD-L1 blockade with atezolizumab in urothelial cancer. Durable clinical benefit was defined as a progression-free survival longer than 6 months, and TCR features were additionally tested against progression-free survival and overall survival. Blood samples yielded a median of roughly 140,000 T cells and approximately 83,000 unique TCRs, with median clonality approximately 0.08. About 85% of the roughly 29 patients were males with bladder-origin urothelial cancer, and 18 of 29 reported a prior smoking history. Nine patients achieved durable clinical benefit and around 19 did not. Blood samples were analyzed at two time points: 3 weeks after treatment start (second dose) and 6 weeks after treatment start. Whole exome sequencing and RNA sequencing of pretreatment tumors were performed alongside TCR sequencing in the same patients. The paper as a whole reports these results and caveats: Greater expansion of tumor-associated TCR clones in peripheral blood 3 weeks after the start of treatment was observed in patients with durable benefit (n ≈ 22, p = 0.022). A pretreatment peripheral blood TCR clonality below the median was linked to improved progression-free and overall survival. Because the sample size was small (n of about 29) and many exploratory analyses were performed, the results are intended to be hypothesis-generating.

The cohort comprised 30 or so patients with locally advanced or metastatic urothelial carcinoma treated at Memorial Sloan Kettering on a trial protocol. Peripheral blood mononuclear cells were collected pretreatment and during treatment, with between 1 and 8 total time points obtained per patient. The Qiagen DNeasy Blood extraction kit was used to purify genomic DNA from total PBMCs and tumor samples. PBMCs were collected pretreatment and during treatment and were isolated and stored as previously described. To estimate absolute template abundance from read counts, synthetic TCR analog templates were spiked into each PCR. TCRbeta CDR3 regions were amplified from genomic DNA with bias-controlled V and J gene primers using the immunoSEQ assay. Rearranged TCRbeta segments were sequenced at approximately 20X coverage. As for the authors' bioinformatics: Sequencing errors were corrected by clustering and CDR3s were annotated against IMGT to assign V, D and J genes. Out-of-frame and stop-codon sequences were excluded, and only productive TCRbeta rearrangements were used in downstream analyses. Clonality was computed as one minus Shannon entropy normalized by the log of the number of unique productive sequences. Fisher's exact test with Benjamini-Hochberg correction, using a cutoff of adjusted p below 0.01, was how clones that differed between time points or between blood and tumor were identified. In its TCRdb copy, this immuneACCESS table keeps in-frame sequences only and misses some clones. Where compared with another copy, unresolved V genes explain less than half of these, and the others have no known cause. V and J calls and clone size come straight from that table; D and trimming were deduced from the DNA. The table for this sample lists some 42,000 clones; around 84% of them were counted only once. The top ten constitute approximately 2.7% of the sample.

From its cysteine to its phenylalanine, the CDR3 spans 12 amino acids. Just the 36-base CDR3 DNA is kept, in frame starting at base 1. CDR1 SGDLS and CDR2 YYNGEE were looked up in the germline V gene. V is trimmed back by 1 base and J by 10 bases, and the junction contains 1 base that no gene match accounts for. Comments on this clone: Its antigen is not yet known. No base quality values were provided; no much bigger clone lies one nucleotide off.

The sequence joins TRBV9 to TRBJ2-1; TRBD2 matches 8 bases in the middle. This clonotype was obtained from a man aged 65-85 years with urothelial cancer. The material sequenced was PBMCs, taken around atezolizumab (anti-PD-L1) treatment. This receptor carries the CDR3 CASSVIAGEQFF. The DNA sequence is as follows: TGTGCCAGCAGCGTAATAGCGGGAGAGCAGTTCTTC.